One sample yielded the 8 T cell receptor beta chains listed below, sequenced in a study of cytomegalovirus exposure and HLA in healthy donors. The PCR used 60 Vbeta and 13 Jbeta primers. Sequencing used immunoSEQ multiplex PCR; TCRdb keeps in-frame clones, though not all of them. The data contain about 200,000 clones, 70% to 85% of them singletons. Material: PBMCs. The receptors shown here come from a woman between 25 and 40 years old in good health and CMV-seropositive.

This chain links TRBV5-1 with TRBJ1-4; D gene uncertain. The CDR3 sequence is 16 residues long. Trimming pared 3 bases from V and 1 base from J, leaving 13 bases between. The germline CDR1 and CDR2 sequences are SGHRS and YFSETQ. The CDR3: CASSWPLVGTNEKLFF. Written as DNA, the CDR3 is TGCGCCAGCAGCTGGCCTCTAGTGGGAACTAATGAAAAACTGTTTTTT. Drawing the rest from reference TRBV5-1 and TRBJ1-4, the complete variable domain is KAGVTQTPRYLIKTRGQQVTLSCSPISGHRSVSWYQQTPGQGLQFLFEYFSETQRNKGNFPGRFSGRQFSNSRSEMNVSTLELGDSALYLCASSWPLVGTNEKLFFGSGTQLSVL.

The chain links TRBV18 to TRBJ1-2; TRBD1 agrees at 9 bases. The CDR3 covers 13 residues. V lost 3 bases and J lost 6; bases outside the gene matches: 2. Germline lookup yields CDR1 KGHSH and CDR2 LQKENI. The DNA for the CDR3 is TGTGCCAGCTCACCCGGGACAGGGAATGGCTACACCTTC. Translation gives CASSPGTGNGYTF.

V usage is TRBV5-4 and J usage is TRBJ1-2, with 9 bases matching TRBD1. With V trimmed by 2 bases and J by 8 bases, 4 bases remained unmatched. Germline V gene lookup returns CDR1 SGHNT and CDR2 YYREEE (reference sequence). The CDR3 has 13 amino acids. The CDR3 region is CASSLQGAEGYTF. The DNA for the CDR3 is TGTGCCAGCAGCTTACAGGGGGCGGAGGGCTACACCTTC.

This clone was counted between two and nine times. The chain links TRBV29-1 to TRBJ2-5; 7 bases are shared with TRBD1. CDR3 length: 14 residues. The ends lost 8 bases at V and 1 base at J; junction bases unmatched: 10. Germline V lookup: CDR1 SQVTM, CDR2 ANQGSEA. CDR3 coding DNA: TGCAGCCTGACGGAACAGGGGACCCAAGAGACCCAGTACTTC. The encoded protein is CSLTEQGTQETQYF. Variable domain in full (rest from reference TRBV29-1 and TRBJ2-5): SAVISQKPSRDICQRGTSLTIQCQVDSQVTMMFWYRQQPGQSLTLIATANQGSEATYESGFVIDKFPISRPNLTFSTLTVSNMSPEDSSIYLCSLTEQGTQETQYFGPGTRLLVL.

V gene TRBV5-6 combines with J gene TRBJ1-1; D might be TRBD1 (6 bases). The CDR3 sequence is 14 residues long. The V gene's germline CDR1 is SGHDT and CDR2 YYEEEE. V lost 1 base to trimming and J lost 3 bases, with 10 bases between them. Here the CDR3 DNA reads TGTGCCAGCAGCTTGACAGGGTACGACACTGAAGCTTTCTTT. Translated, it gives CASSLTGYDTEAFF.

In its sample, this clone was seen once. This sequence joins TRBV6-6 and TRBJ2-2; 7 bases align to TRBD1. CDR1 is MNHNY, CDR2 SVGAGI, per germline (reference sequence). The CDR3 loop spans 16 amino acids. The V gene end was trimmed by 5 bases and the J gene end by 4 bases; junction bases not matched to a gene: 10. As DNA, the CDR3 is TGTGCCAGCAGTAAAACCCGACAGGGTAGCACCGGGGAGCTGTTTTTT. This sequence encodes CASSKTRQGSTGELFF.

The CDR3 protein is CASSLGQRTEAFF. The CDR3 DNA reads TGTGCCAGCAGCCTCGGACAGCGCACTGAAGCTTTCTTT. This rearrangement joins TRBV6-5 to TRBJ1-1; a possible D gene is TRBD1 (6 bases). CDR3 length: 13 residues. Trimming took 6 bases from V and 4 from J, leaving 12 bases between them. Looked up from germline, CDR1 is MNHEY and CDR2 is SVGAGI.

V usage is TRBV4-3 and J usage is TRBJ1-5; 12 positions agree with TRBD1. Germline assignment: CDR1 LGHNA and CDR2 YSLEER. This CDR3 spans 17 amino acids. With 0 bases clipped from V and 5 bases from J, the junction kept 5 bases outside the gene matches. The CDR3 loop reads CASSQDSGTGGDQPQHF. The CDR3 coding sequence is TGCGCCAGCAGCCAAGATTCCGGGACAGGGGGCGATCAGCCCCAGCATTTT.